A selection of T cell receptor beta chains follows, all from one sample in a study of brain metastases from non-small cell lung cancer. Here immunoSEQ multiplex PCR was the method, and the copy in TCRdb shows in-frame clones only, minus some. The repertoire has more than 3,000 clones, around 88% of them found once; the top ten carry approximately 7%. The source material was primary lung tumor tissue. Every receptor here comes from a donor aged 40 or older with non-small cell lung cancer. Both conserved end residues are part of each CDR3. The order of the fields is V gene, J gene, clone size, D gene, CDR3 DNA, CDR3 protein. The D gene is left open where the match is weak. Part of the rows lack a size; the others show once, few, many or a class for expanded clones.

>TRBV14|TRBJ1-5|few|.
TGTGCCAGCAGCCAAGAGAGGGATCAGCCCCAGCATTTT
CASSQERDQPQHF
>TRBV7-2|TRBJ1-3|.|.
TGTGCCAGCAGCTTCGCCGCCCCCAACTCTGGAAACACCATATATTTT
CASSFAAPNSGNTIYF
>TRBV2|TRBJ1-5|few|.
TGTGCCAGCAGTGTTTGGAGGGATCAGCCCCAGCATTTT
CASSVWRDQPQHF
>TRBV28|TRBJ1-4|.|.
TGTGCCAGCAGTTCCCCAGCGCCCCAACTTCGTGAAAAACTGTTTTTT
CASSSPAPQLREKLFF
>TRBV6-2/TRBV6-3|TRBJ2-6|.|.
TGTGCCAGCAGTTCCAATCGGCAGGGGCGCGATTCTGGGGCCAACGTCCTGACTTTC
CASSSNRQGRDSGANVLTF
>TRBV24-1|TRBJ2-1|.|TRBD1
TGTGCCACCAGTGACCCGGGACAGGGCCTAACATTAAATGAGCAGTTCTTC
CATSDPGQGLTLNEQFF
>TRBV29-1|TRBJ2-1|.|TRBD2
TGCAGCGTTGGCCTGCTCGGGAGGTTACATGAGCAGTTCTTC
CSVGLLGRLHEQFF
>TRBV6-5|TRBJ2-3|.|.
TGTGCCAGCAGTTACAGCGCCACCACAGATACGCAGTATTTT
CASSYSATTDTQYF
>TRBV7-9|TRBJ1-6|.|.
TGTGCCAGCAGCTTAACAGGACAAGGGAATTCACCCCTCCACTTT
CASSLTGQGNSPLHF
>TRBV2|TRBJ2-7|once|.
TGTGCCAGCAGTGATAAAAACGTCCTGACTCGGTACGAGCAGTACTTC
CASSDKNVLTRYEQYF
>TRBV28|TRBJ2-1|.|.
TGTGCCAGCCCCCCTTACTGGGGGGAGGTATCGTTGGATGAGCAGTTCTTC
CASPPYWGEVSLDEQFF
>TRBV6-5|TRBJ2-6|.|TRBD2
TGTGCCAGCAGCTTACTAGCGGCTGGGGCCAACGTCCTGACTTTC
CASSLLAAGANVLTF
>TRBV27|TRBJ1-2|.|.
TGTGCCAGCGCTCTTGGGGTGGACTATGGCTACACCTTC
CASALGVDYGYTF
>TRBV28|TRBJ2-2|.|.
TGTGCCAGCCTAGGGACCATTAACACCGGGGAGCTGTTTTTT
CASLGTINTGELFF
>TRBV6-2/TRBV6-3|TRBJ1-1|.|.
TGTGCCAGCAGTTACTCGGCGAACACTGAAGCTTTCTTT
CASSYSANTEAFF
>TRBV5-6|TRBJ1-1|.|.
TGTGCCAGCAGCCCGACTGCGAACACTGAAGCTTTCTTT
CASSPTANTEAFF
>TRBV5-1|TRBJ2-2|few|.
TGCGCCAGCAGCTTGGAGTGGCTGGCCGGGGAGCTGTTTTTT
CASSLEWLAGELFF
>TRBV27|TRBJ1-2|once|.
TGTGCCAGCAGTTTATCCCCCGGAGGGGATGGTTACACCTTC
CASSLSPGGDGYTF